This T cell receptor beta chain was captured by sequencing in a study of blood T cell repertoires in COVID-19. This clone was recorded once. The ends were cut back, 7 bases at V and 11 bases at J, with 6 bases in the middle. The germline V gene has CDR1 MNHEY and CDR2 SMNVEV (reference sequence). The CDR3 is 10 amino acids. TCRdb's table, derived via immunoSEQ multiplex PCR, lists solely in-frame clones and lacks some. The sample records roughly 300,000 clones, roughly four fifths being singletons. The source is a woman aged 50 to 60 who had recovered from COVID-19. Material: peripheral blood. The V call is TRBV27, the J call TRBJ1-6; no firm D call. Written as DNA, the CDR3 is TGTGCCAGCACCCATCCACCCCTCCACTTT. Its protein is CASTHPPLHF.